Sequencing of this T cell receptor (beta chain) was carried out in a study of post-analysis software for immune sequencing data. On the study more broadly: The disease courses covered relapsing-remitting, secondary progressive and progressive-relapsing multiple sclerosis.

About this clonotype itself: Its specificity is not known. A much bigger clone sits one base away, suggesting this may be a read error.

Points from the study as a whole: By F measure, samples from a shared preparation batch strongly co-clustered. Controls showed significantly higher normalized Chao1 diversity than did multiple sclerosis patients. Roughly five TRBV segments, including TRBV5-6, TRBV5-1 and TRBV20-1, were more frequent in patients than controls.

Included in the TCR beta cDNA libraries were unique molecular identifiers. Input populations of roughly 0.9 to 10 million T cells gave rise to 500,000 to 600,000 cDNA molecules. TCRdb processed the PCR reads anew with MiXCR; each CDR3 protein has one entry. Among 250,000 to 300,000 distinct CDR3 sequences listed, about 38% were seen once. This CDR3 has 15 residues. Per germline, CDR1 SEHNR and CDR2 FQNEAQ (reference sequence). The rearrangement links TRBV7-9 to TRBJ2-1, with 7 bases matching TRBD2. The sequenced material came from blood. This TCR was sampled from a girl aged 10 to 17 with multiple sclerosis. CDR3 in DNA: TGTGCCAGCAGCTTAGCGGGGGGGATCGACAATGGGCAGTTCTTC. This codes for CASSLAGGIDNGQFF. The variable domain in full, completed from reference TRBV7-9 and TRBJ2-1, reads DTGVSQNPRHKITKRGQNVTFRCDPISEHNRLYWYRQTLGQGPEFLTYFQNEAQLEKSRLLSDRFSAERPKGSFSTLEIQRTEQGDSAMYLCASSLAGGIDNGQFFGPGTRLTVL.